The TCR beta chain described here comes from a study of blood T cell repertoires in COVID-19. Study details: Donors in the United States, Italy and Spain gave samples during acute or convalescent COVID-19. PBMCs, B-cell-depleted T cells, or T cells were the source of the cDNA or gDNA that made up the material.

The V end was cut by 6 bases, the J end by 1 base, with 18 bases between. Germline assignment: CDR1 SNHLY and CDR2 FYNNEI. The CDR3 sequence is 16 residues long. Authors' processing steps: For nucleated cells, counts were estimated from reference gene primer amplification. The method was immunoSEQ multiplex PCR; TCRdb's version includes in-frame clones alone and lacks a portion of them. V, J and clone size were drawn from that table, and D and trimming were deduced from the DNA. The sample has some 180,000 clones; roughly 80% are singletons. Sequenced input: peripheral blood. The sequence came from a woman aged 40 to 50 with COVID-19, enrolled during active disease. This sequence joins TRBV2 and TRBJ1-1; tentative D call: TRBD1 (5 bases). CDR3 amino acids: CASRATGGAANTEAFF. CDR3 DNA: TGTGCCAGCAGGGCCACAGGAGGGGCTGCGAACACTGAAGCTTTCTTT.